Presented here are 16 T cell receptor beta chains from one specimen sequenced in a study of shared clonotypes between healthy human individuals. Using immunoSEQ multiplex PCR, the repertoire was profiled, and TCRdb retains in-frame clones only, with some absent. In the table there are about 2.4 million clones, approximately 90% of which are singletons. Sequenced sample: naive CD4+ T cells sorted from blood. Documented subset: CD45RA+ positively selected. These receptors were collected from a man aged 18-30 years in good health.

The CDR3 loop is CASSFGGIGQPQHF. The CDR3 region has the DNA TGTGCCAGCAGTTTTGGGGGGATAGGTCAGCCCCAGCATTTT. The V gene is TRBV28, the J gene TRBJ1-5; tentatively, D is TRBD1 (5 bases). V lost 3 bases and J lost 6, with 12 bases in between. The CDR3 has 14 amino acids. Germline assignment: CDR1 MDHEN and CDR2 SYDVKM.

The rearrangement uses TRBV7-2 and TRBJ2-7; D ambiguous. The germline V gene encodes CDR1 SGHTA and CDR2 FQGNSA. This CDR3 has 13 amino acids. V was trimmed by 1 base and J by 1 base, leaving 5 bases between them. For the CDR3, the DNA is TGTGCCAGCAGCTTAGTTTATTCCTACGAGCAGTACTTC. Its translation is CASSLVYSYEQYF.

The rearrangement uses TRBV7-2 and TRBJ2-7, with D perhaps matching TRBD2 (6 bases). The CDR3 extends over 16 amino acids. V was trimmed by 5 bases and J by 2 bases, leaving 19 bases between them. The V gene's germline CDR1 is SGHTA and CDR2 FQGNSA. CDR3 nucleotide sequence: TGTGCCAGCAGCCACCAACTATTAGCGGCCCCCTACGAGCAGTACTTC. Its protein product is CASSHQLLAAPYEQYF.

The CDR3 protein is CSVEERNRGPGYTF. The CDR3 nucleotides read TGCAGCGTTGAGGAAAGGAACAGGGGGCCTGGCTACACCTTC. This rearrangement joins TRBV29-1 to TRBJ1-2, with 9 positions matching TRBD1. Looked up from germline, CDR1 is SQVTM and CDR2 is ANQGSEA. J was trimmed by 7 bases and V by 3 bases; bases with no gene match: 9. The CDR3 contains 14 residues.

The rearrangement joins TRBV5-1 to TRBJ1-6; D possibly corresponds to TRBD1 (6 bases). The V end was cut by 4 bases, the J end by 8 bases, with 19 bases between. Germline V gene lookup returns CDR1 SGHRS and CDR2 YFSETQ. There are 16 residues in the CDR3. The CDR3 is CASSPTEQGQYSPLHF. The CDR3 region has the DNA TGCGCCAGCAGCCCTACCGAACAGGGCCAATATTCACCCCTCCACTTT.

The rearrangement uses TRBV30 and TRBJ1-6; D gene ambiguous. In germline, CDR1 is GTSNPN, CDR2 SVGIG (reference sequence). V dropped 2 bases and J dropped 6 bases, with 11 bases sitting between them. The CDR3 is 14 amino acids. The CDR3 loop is CAWSSTGINSPLHF. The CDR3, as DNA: TGTGCCTGGAGTTCCACGGGCATTAATTCACCCCTCCACTTT. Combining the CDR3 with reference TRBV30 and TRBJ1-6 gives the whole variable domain SQTIHQWPATLVQPVGSPLSLECTVEGTSNPNLYWYRQAAGRGLQLLFYSVGIGQISSEVPQNLSASRPQDRQFILSSKKLLLSDSGFYLCAWSSTGINSPLHFGNGTRLTVT.

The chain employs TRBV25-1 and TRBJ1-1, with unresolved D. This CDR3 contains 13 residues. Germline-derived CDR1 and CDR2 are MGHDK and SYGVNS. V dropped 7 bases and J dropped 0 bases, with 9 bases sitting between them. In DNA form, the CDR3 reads TGTGCCAGCATTTCTCGTGTGAACACTGAAGCTTTCTTT. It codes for CASISRVNTEAFF.

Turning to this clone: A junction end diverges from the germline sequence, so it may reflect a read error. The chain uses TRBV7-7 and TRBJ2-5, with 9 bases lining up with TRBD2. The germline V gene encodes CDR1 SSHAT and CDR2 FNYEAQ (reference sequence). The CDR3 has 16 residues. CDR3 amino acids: CASSLWASGTSETQYF. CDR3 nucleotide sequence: TGTGCTAGCAGCTTATGGGCTAGCGGGACTTCAGAGACCCAGTACTTC. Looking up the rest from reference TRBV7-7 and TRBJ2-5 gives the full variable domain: GAGVSQSPRYKVTKRGQDVTLRCDPISSHATLYWYQQALGQGPEFLTYFNYEAQPDKSGLPSDRFSAERPEGSISTLTIQRTEQRDSAMYRCASSLWASGTSETQYFGPGTRLLVL.

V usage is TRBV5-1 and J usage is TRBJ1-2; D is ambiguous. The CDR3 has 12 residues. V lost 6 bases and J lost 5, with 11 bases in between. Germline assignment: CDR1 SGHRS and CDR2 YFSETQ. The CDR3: CASTFAGYGYTF. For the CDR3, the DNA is TGCGCCAGCACCTTCGCAGGATATGGCTACACCTTC.

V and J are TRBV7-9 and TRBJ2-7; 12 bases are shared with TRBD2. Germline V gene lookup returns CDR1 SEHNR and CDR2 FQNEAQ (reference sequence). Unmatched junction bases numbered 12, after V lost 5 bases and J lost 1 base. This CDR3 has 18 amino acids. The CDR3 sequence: CASSPLRTSGVLSYEQYF. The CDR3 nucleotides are TGTGCCAGCAGCCCACTGAGGACTAGCGGGGTCCTATCCTACGAGCAGTACTTC.

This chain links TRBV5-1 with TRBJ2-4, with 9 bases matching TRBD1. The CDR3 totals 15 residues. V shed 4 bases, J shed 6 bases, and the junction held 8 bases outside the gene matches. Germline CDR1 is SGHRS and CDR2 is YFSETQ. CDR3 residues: CASSPRPGQGNIQYF. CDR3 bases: TGCGCCAGCAGCCCAAGACCGGGACAGGGAAACATTCAGTACTTC.

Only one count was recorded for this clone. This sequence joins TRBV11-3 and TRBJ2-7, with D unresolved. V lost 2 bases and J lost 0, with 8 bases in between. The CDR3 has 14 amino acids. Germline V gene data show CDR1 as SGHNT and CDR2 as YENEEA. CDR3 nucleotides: TGTGCCAGCAGCTTATACACAAACTCCTACGAGCAGTACTTC. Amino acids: CASSLYTNSYEQYF. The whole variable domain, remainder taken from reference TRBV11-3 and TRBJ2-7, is EAGVVQSPRYKIIEKKQPVAFWCNPISGHNTLYWYLQNLGQGPELLIRYENEEAVDDSQLPKDRFSAERLKGVDSTLKIQPAELGDSAVYLCASSLYTNSYEQYFGPGTRLTVT.

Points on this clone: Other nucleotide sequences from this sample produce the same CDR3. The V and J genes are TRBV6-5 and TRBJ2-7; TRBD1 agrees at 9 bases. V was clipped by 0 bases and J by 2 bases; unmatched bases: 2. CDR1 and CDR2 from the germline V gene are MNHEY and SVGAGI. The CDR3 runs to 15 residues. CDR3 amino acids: CASSYSGTGTYEQYF. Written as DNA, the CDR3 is TGTGCCAGCAGTTACTCCGGGACAGGGACCTACGAGCAGTACTTC.

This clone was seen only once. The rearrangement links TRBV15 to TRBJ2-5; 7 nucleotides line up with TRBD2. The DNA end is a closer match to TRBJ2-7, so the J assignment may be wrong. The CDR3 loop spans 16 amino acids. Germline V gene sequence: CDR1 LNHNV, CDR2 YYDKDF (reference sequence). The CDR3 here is CATSNLYGTKYYEQYF. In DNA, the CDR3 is TGTGCCACCAGCAACCTTTACGGGACTAAATACTACGAGCAGTACTTC.

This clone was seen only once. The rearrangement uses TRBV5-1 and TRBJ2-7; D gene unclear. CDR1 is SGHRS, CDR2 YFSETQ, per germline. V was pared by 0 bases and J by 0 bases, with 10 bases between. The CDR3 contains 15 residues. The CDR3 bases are TGCGCCAGCAGCTTGGGGTTTGATAGCTCCTACGAGCAGTACTTC. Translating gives CASSLGFDSSYEQYF.

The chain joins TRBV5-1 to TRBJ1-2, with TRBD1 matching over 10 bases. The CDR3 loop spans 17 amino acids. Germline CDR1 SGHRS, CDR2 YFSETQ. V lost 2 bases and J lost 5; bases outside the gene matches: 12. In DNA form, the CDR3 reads TGCGCCAGCAGCTTAGCCAAGACCGGGACAGGGGATTATGGCTACACCTTC. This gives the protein CASSLAKTGTGDYGYTF.